This TCR beta chain derives from a study of shared clonotypes between healthy human individuals. Whole-study results and caveats: Larger richness was generally estimated for naive than memory subsets. Rarefaction showed that sequencing of sorted subsets was incomplete (despite large depth).

The donors were all Caucasian adults (living in Nashville, Tennessee). Germline-derived CDR1 and CDR2 are MDHEN and SYDVKM. The CDR3 sequence is 13 residues long. The V end lost 6 bases, the J end lost 2 bases, and 10 bases lay between the germline ends. Method: immunoSEQ multiplex PCR; TCRdb's copy keeps in-frame clones and lacks some. The table shows over a million clones, with 60% to 80% occurring only once. Note on this clone: The antigen is unknown.

Sequenced sample: memory CD4+ T cells sorted from blood. Indicated subset: CD45RA-negative fraction. The rearrangement uses TRBV28 and TRBJ1-1; D call uncertain. The clonotype comes from a man younger than 35 in good health. In DNA form, the CDR3 reads TGTGCCAGCAGGCAGACACTAAACACTGAAGCTTTCTTT. Amino acid sequence: CASRQTLNTEAFF.